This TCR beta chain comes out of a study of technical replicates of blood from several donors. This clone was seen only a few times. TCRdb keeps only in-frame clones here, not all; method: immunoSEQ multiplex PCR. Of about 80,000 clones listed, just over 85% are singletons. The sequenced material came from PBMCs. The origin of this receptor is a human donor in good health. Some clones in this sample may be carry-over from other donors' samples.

In nucleotides, the CDR3 is TGTGCCAGCAGCCGAAGAGGGGGCTATGGCTACACCTTC. Translation: CASSRRGGYGYTF. This chain joins TRBV6-5 and TRBJ1-2; D is perhaps TRBD1 (6 bases). The CDR3 contains 13 residues. CDR1 and CDR2 from the germline V gene are MNHEY and SVGAGI. Trimming took off 6 bases at V and 4 bases at J, with 12 bases between the two ends.